The clone carrying this T cell receptor (beta chain) has just a few counts. The data were taken from a study of control samples from healthy donors and cancer patients. TCRdb's table, derived via immunoSEQ multiplex PCR, lists solely in-frame clones and lacks some. This table holds a few hundred thousand clones, more than 80% found once. Germline V gives CDR1 MDHEN, CDR2 SYDVKM. The CDR3 has 18 residues. V lost 5 bases and J 4 bases, leaving 25 bases between the germline ends. The V gene is TRBV28, the J gene TRBJ2-3; D might be TRBD1 (6 bases). Sequenced input: PBMCs. The clonotype comes from a man aged 40-55 years with head and neck cancer. CDR3 region: CASSPAQGWGGLPDTQYF. CDR3 coding DNA: TGTGCCAGCAGTCCCGCACAGGGTTGGGGTGGGCTTCCAGATACGCAGTATTTT. The entire variable domain, with the rest obtained from reference TRBV28 and TRBJ2-3, is as follows: DVKVTQSSRYLVKRTGEKVFLECVQDMDHENMFWYRQDPGLGLRLIYFSYDVKMKEKGDIPEGYSVSREKKERFSLILESASTNQTSMYLCASSPAQGWGGLPDTQYFGPGTRLTVL.